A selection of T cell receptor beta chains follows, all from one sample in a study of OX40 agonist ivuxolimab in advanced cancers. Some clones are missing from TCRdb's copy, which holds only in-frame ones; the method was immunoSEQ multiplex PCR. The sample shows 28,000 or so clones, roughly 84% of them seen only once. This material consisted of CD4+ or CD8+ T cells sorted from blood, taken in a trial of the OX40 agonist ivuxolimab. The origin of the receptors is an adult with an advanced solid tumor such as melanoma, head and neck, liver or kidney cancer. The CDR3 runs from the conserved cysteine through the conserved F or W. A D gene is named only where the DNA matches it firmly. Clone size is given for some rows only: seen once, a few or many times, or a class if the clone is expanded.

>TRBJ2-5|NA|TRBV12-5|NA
CASGLVLGQGMETQYF
TGTGCTAGTGGTTTGGTACTTGGCCAGGGGATGGAGACCCAGTACTTC
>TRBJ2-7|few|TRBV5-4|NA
CASSPDSNYEQYF
TGTGCCAGCAGCCCGGACTCAAACTACGAGCAGTACTTC
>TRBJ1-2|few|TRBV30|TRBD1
CAWRRTGGAHYGYTF
TGTGCCTGGAGACGGACAGGGGGCGCCCACTATGGCTACACCTTC
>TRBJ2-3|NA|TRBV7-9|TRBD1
CASTGGGQGTDTQYF
TGTGCCAGCACCGGTGGGGGACAGGGCACAGATACGCAGTATTTT
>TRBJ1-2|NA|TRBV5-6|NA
CASSYTGQIYGYTF
TGTGCCAGCAGCTATACAGGGCAAATTTATGGCTACACCTTC
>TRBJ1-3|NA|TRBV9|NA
CASSSFTDSSGNTIYF
TGTGCCAGCAGCTCTTTTACCGACAGCTCTGGAAACACCATATATTTT
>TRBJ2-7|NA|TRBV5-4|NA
CASSLDLSYEQYF
TGTGCCAGCAGCTTGGACTTATCCTACGAGCAGTACTTC
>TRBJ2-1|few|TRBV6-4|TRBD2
CASSSGGSYNEQFF
TGTGCCAGCAGTAGCGGGGGCTCCTACAATGAGCAGTTCTTC
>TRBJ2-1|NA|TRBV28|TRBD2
CASTPRLAGVWNEQFF
TGTGCCTCAACCCCCAGACTAGCGGGAGTTTGGAATGAGCAGTTCTTC
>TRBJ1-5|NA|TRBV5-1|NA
CASSPTGLNQPQHF
TGCGCCAGCAGTCCTACAGGGCTCAATCAGCCCCAGCATTTT
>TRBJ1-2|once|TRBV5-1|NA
CASSFSWQRVNYGYTF
TGCGCCAGCAGCTTTAGTTGGCAACGGGTTAACTATGGCTACACCTTC
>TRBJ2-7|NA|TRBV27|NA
CASSWRSSYEQYF
TGTGCCAGCAGTTGGAGGAGCTCCTACGAGCAGTACTTC
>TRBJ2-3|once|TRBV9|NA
CASSVAGSTDTQYF
TGTGCCAGCAGCGTAGCGGGGAGCACAGATACGCAGTATTTT
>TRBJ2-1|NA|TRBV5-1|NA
CASSLLDRGQFF
TGCGCCAGCAGCTTGCTAGACCGGGGGCAGTTCTTC
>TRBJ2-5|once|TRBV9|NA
CASSVGGLQGETQYF
TGTGCCAGCAGCGTAGGGGGCCTCCAGGGGGAGACCCAGTACTTC
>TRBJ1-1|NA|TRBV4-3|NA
CASSQDRLNTEAFF
TGCGCCAGCAGCCAAGACCGCTTAAACACTGAAGCTTTCTTT
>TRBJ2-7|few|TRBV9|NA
CASSVAGGAAYEQYF
TGTGCCAGCAGCGTAGCTGGGGGGGCGGCCTACGAGCAGTACTTC
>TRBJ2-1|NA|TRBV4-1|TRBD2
CASSQDEGGPGNEQFF
TGCGCCAGCAGCCAAGATGAGGGAGGGCCGGGCAATGAGCAGTTCTTC
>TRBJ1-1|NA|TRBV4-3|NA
CASSPQNRENTEAFF
TGCGCCAGCAGCCCCCAGAACAGGGAGAACACTGAAGCTTTCTTT
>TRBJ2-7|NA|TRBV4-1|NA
CASSVTFTYEQYF
TGCGCCAGCAGCGTAACGTTTACCTACGAGCAGTACTTC
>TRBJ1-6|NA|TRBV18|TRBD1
CASSPRQGTAWNSPLHF
TGTGCCAGCTCACCCAGACAGGGGACTGCCTGGAATTCACCCCTCCACTTT
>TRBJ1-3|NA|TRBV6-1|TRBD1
CASSVDRAPGNTIYF
TGTGCCAGCAGTGTCGACAGGGCTCCTGGAAACACCATATATTTT
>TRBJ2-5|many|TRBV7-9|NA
CASSLGLSQRETQYF
TGTGCCAGCAGCTTAGGCTTGTCCCAGAGGGAGACCCAGTACTTC
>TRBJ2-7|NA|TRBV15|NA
CATSIQVDYEQYF
TGTGCCACCAGCATACAGGTGGACTACGAGCAGTACTTC
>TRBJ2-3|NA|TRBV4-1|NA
CASSQEPSSSTDTQYF
TGCGCCAGCAGCCAAGAACCCAGTTCTAGCACAGATACGCAGTATTTT
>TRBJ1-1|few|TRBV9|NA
CASSVAYRGTEAFF
TGTGCCAGCAGCGTAGCATACAGAGGGACTGAAGCTTTCTTT
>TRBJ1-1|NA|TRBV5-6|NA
CASSLKWTGTENTEAFF
TGTGCCAGCAGCTTGAAGTGGACCGGGACGGAGAACACTGAAGCTTTCTTT
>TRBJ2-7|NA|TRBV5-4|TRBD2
CASRSSGRASYEQYF
TGTGCCAGCAGATCTAGCGGGAGAGCATCCTACGAGCAGTACTTC
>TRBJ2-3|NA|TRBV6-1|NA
CASREPGLRTDTQYF
TGTGCCAGCAGAGAACCGGGACTCCGCACAGATACGCAGTATTTT
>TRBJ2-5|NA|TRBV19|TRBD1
CASSKAGGSWETQYF
TGTGCCAGTAGTAAGGCAGGGGGCTCGTGGGAGACCCAGTACTTC
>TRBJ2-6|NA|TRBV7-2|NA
CASSARRQGSSGANVLTF
TGTGCCAGCAGCGCCCGGCGGCAGGGGTCCTCTGGGGCCAACGTCCTGACTTTC
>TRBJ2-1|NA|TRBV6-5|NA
CASSLGPNNEQFF
TGTGCCAGCAGTTTGGGGCCAAACAATGAGCAGTTCTTC
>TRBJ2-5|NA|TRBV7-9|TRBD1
CASSSGQENQETQYF
TGTGCCAGCAGCTCGGGACAGGAAAACCAAGAGACCCAGTACTTC
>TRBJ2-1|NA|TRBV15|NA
CATSGAHTGTPYNEQFF
TGTGCCACCAGCGGGGCCCACACCGGGACCCCCTACAATGAGCAGTTCTTC
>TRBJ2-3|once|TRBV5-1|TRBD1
CASSLAGQGRLNTQYF
TGCGCCAGCAGCTTGGCAGGACAGGGGAGGCTGAATACGCAGTATTTT
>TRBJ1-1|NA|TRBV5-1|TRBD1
CASSPDRGITEAFF
TGCGCCAGCAGCCCGGACAGGGGAATCACTGAAGCTTTCTTT
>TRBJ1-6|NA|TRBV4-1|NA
CASSPGLYNSPLHF
TGCGCCAGCAGCCCGGGACTCTATAATTCACCCCTCCACTTT
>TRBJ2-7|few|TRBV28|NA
CASSLLRDKLYEQYF
TGTGCCAGCAGTTTGTTGCGGGACAAACTCTACGAGCAGTACTTC
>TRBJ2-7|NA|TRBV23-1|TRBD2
CASSQRVGTSPYEQYF
TGCGCCAGCAGTCAAAGGGTGGGGACTAGCCCTTACGAGCAGTACTTC
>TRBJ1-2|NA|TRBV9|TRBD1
CASSARDRGTRNYGYTF
TGTGCCAGCAGCGCGAGGGACAGGGGGACAAGAAACTATGGCTACACCTTC
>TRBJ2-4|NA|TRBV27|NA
CASSLVAGGGNIQYF
TGTGCCAGCAGTTTAGTGGCTGGCGGCGGAAACATTCAGTACTTC
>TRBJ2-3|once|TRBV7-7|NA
CASSAGGGATDTQYF
TGTGCTAGCAGCGCCGGTGGGGGCGCGACAGATACGCAGTATTTT
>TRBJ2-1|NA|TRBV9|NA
CASNMGRDDNEQFF
TGTGCCAGCAATATGGGGCGGGACGACAATGAGCAGTTCTTC
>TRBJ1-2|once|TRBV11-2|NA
CASSLGGNYGYTF
TGTGCCAGCAGCTTGGGAGGGAACTATGGCTACACCTTC
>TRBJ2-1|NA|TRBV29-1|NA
CSVEDGESEHEQFF
TGCAGCGTTGAAGATGGGGAATCAGAGCATGAGCAGTTCTTC
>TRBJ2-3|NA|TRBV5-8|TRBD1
CASSPGTVHTDTQYF
TGTGCCAGCAGTCCCGGGACAGTTCATACAGATACGCAGTATTTT
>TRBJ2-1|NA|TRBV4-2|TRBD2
CASSQVSSGSLNNEQFF
TGTGCCAGCAGCCAAGTATCTAGCGGGAGTCTTAACAATGAGCAGTTCTTC
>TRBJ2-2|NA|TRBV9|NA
CASSPWAAPETGELFF
TGTGCCAGCAGCCCTTGGGCGGCCCCGGAGACCGGGGAGCTGTTTTTT
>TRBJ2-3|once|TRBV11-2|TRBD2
CASSFGRAGLATHTQYF
TGTGCCAGCAGCTTTGGGAGGGCGGGACTAGCGACTCATACGCAGTATTTT
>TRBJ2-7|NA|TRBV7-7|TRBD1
CASSVGQGAYEQYF
TGTGCCAGCAGCGTTGGACAGGGGGCCTACGAGCAGTACTTC
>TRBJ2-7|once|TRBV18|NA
CASSLRSFDPAEQYF
TGTGCCAGCTCACTTAGAAGTTTTGACCCAGCCGAGCAGTACTTC
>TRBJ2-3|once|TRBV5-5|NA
CASSSEGGRRDTQYF
TGTGCCAGCAGCTCGGAGGGGGGTAGGCGAGATACGCAGTATTTT
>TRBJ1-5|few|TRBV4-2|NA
CASSQEGYSNQPQHF
TGTGCCAGCAGCCAAGAAGGCTATAGCAATCAGCCCCAGCATTTT
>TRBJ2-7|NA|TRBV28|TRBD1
CASEPGQGGEQYF
TGTGCCAGCGAACCGGGACAGGGGGGCGAGCAGTACTTC
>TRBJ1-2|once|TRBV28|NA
CASSFPPGEANYGYTF
TGTGCCAGCAGTTTCCCCCCAGGTGAGGCTAACTATGGCTACACCTTC
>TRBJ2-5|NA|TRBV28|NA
CASSYRTQYF
TGTGCCAGCAGTTATCGGACCCAGTACTTC
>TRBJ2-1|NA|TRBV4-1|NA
CASRGTDNNEQFF
TGCGCCAGCAGAGGGACCGATAACAATGAGCAGTTCTTC
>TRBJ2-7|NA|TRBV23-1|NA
CAIPRGPYEQYF
TGCGCCATTCCTAGGGGTCCCTACGAGCAGTACTTC
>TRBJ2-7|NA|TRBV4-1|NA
CASSNSIWSSYEQYF
TGCGCCAGCAGCAACAGTATTTGGAGCTCCTACGAGCAGTACTTC
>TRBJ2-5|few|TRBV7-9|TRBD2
CASSQERGGQETQYF
TGCGCCAGCAGCCAAGAGCGGGGGGGCCAAGAGACCCAGTACTTC